The next 15 T cell receptor beta chains were all read from a single sample in a study of identical twins. From the 5' RACE reads, TCRdb called clonotypes with MiXCR, one entry per CDR3 protein. The repertoire holds some 660,000 distinct CDR3 sequences, with 8% to 9% as singletons. This sample also appeared in a second study, on yellow fever vaccine responses in identical twins.

The sequencing sample was made of PBMCs. These receptor sequences come from a woman aged 18-30 years in good health.

In its sample, this clonotype was seen many times. The chain employs TRBV12-3 or TRBV12-4 and TRBJ1-2; no clear D gene. The CDR3 totals 10 residues. Trimming stripped 3 bases from V and 8 bases from J, with 4 bases between. The CDR3 reads CASSFDGYTF. The DNA for the CDR3 is TGTGCCAGCAGTTTTGACGGCTACACCTTC.

This clonotype was counted at least ten times. V gene TRBV3-1 combines with J gene TRBJ2-1, with a weak D call TRBD2 (6 bases). The V gene lost 6 bases and the J gene lost 1 base, with 10 bases spanning the gap. CDR3 size: 14 residues. From germline, CDR1 is LGHDT and CDR2 YNNKEL (reference sequence). CDR3 sequence (DNA): TGTGCCAGCAGTCGCGGGGTTTCCTACAATGAGCAGTTCTTC. It yields the protein CASSRGVSYNEQFF.

The gene calls are TRBV27 and TRBJ2-5; 15 bases are a match to TRBD2. CDR3 length: 20 amino acids. The V and J ends lost 5 bases and 1 base, in that order; junction bases with no gene match: 14. Germline-derived CDR1 and CDR2 are MNHEY and SMNVEV (reference sequence). CDR3 DNA sequence: TGTGCCAGCAGTCCTCGAGTAGGACTAGCGGGGGGGCCGGTCCAAGAGACCCAGTACTTC. The encoded protein is CASSPRVGLAGGPVQETQYF.

The genes are TRBV11-1 and TRBJ2-3; 9 bases match TRBD2. The CDR3 is made up of 19 amino acids. Germline loops: CDR1 SGHAT, CDR2 FQDESV (reference sequence). V trimming: 2 bases; J trimming: 3 bases; junction bases outside the gene matches: 15. The CDR3 region is CASSLSFPDPGLATDTQYF. The CDR3 DNA is TGTGCCAGCAGCTTATCCTTCCCCGACCCGGGACTAGCAACAGATACGCAGTATTTT.

This clonotype showed up many times. The chain has TRBV29-1 and TRBJ2-7, with 8 bases matching TRBD2. The germline CDR1 and CDR2 sequences are SQVTM and ANQGSEA. After removal of 5 bases from V and 6 bases from J, the junction contained 6 bases not matched to a gene. The CDR3 is made up of 12 amino acids. CDR3 in amino acids: CSVLTSASEQYF. The CDR3 DNA follows: TGCAGCGTTTTGACTAGCGCATCCGAGCAGTACTTC.

The chain links TRBV19 to TRBJ2-2; D gene uncertain. V lost 3 bases, J lost 6 bases, and 8 bases lay in between. The CDR3 runs 13 residues. The germline gives CDR1 LNHDA, CDR2 SQIVND (reference sequence). The CDR3 DNA reads as TGTGCCAGTAGTATTCTGGGATCCGGGGAGCTGTTTTTT. Protein: CASSILGSGELFF.

The rearrangement uses TRBV5-1 and TRBJ2-6, with D perhaps TRBD1 or TRBD2 (5 bases each). The CDR3 sequence is 22 residues long. Trimming left V 4 bases short and J 0 bases short, with 29 bases between. CDR1 is SGHRS, CDR2 YFSETQ, per germline. The CDR3 DNA is TGCGCCAGCAGCATACAACCGGGACGCAGCTTCTTTTCGACCTCTGGGGCCAACGTCCTGACTTTC. Protein product: CASSIQPGRSFFSTSGANVLTF.

This clonotype was seen a few times. The chain couples TRBV7-3 to TRBJ2-5; 7 bases map to TRBD1. This CDR3 comprises 13 residues. Germline CDR1 SGHTA, CDR2 FQGTGA. V lost 1 base, J lost 4 bases, and 0 bases stayed unmatched. CDR3 coding DNA: TGTGCCAGCAGCTTAAACAGGGGAGAGACCCAGTACTTC. This translates into CASSLNRGETQYF.

This clonotype was picked up many times. This rearrangement joins TRBV7-9 to TRBJ1-3; D gene unclear. Germline V CDR1 and CDR2: SEHNR, FQNEAQ (reference sequence). Trimming took 4 bases from V and 0 from J, leaving 10 bases between them. The CDR3 contains 15 residues. Here the CDR3 DNA reads TGTGCCAGCAGCTCAGACGTCGACTCTGGAAACACCATATATTTT. This codes for CASSSDVDSGNTIYF.

This chain joins TRBV7-9 and TRBJ1-2; the match to TRBD1 covers 9 bases. Germline CDR1 reads SEHNR; CDR2 reads FQNEAQ (reference sequence). This CDR3 spans 17 amino acids. The ends lost 4 bases at V and 5 bases at J; junction bases unmatched: 14. The CDR3 DNA follows: TGTGCCAGCAGCTCCATCACCCCGGACAGGGGAGGTTATGGCTACACCTTC. Translation: CASSSITPDRGGYGYTF.

In regard to this clonotype: This may arise from a read error, as a much more abundant clone is one base away. The chain recombines TRBV5-1 with TRBJ2-7; D might be TRBD1 or TRBD2, each matching 6 bases. CDR3 length equals 12 residues. Germline CDR1 and CDR2: SGHRS and YFSETQ. CDR3 in DNA: TGCGCCCGCAGCTTGGAGGGGGAAAAACAGTACTTC. Protein: CARSLEGEKQYF.

The sample holds a few counts of this clonotype. The gene calls are TRBV11-2 and TRBJ2-1; D perhaps matches TRBD1 (5 bases). CDR3 size: 17 residues. V dropped 2 bases and J dropped 10 bases, with 24 bases sitting between them. Germline V gives CDR1 SGHAT, CDR2 FQNNGV. The CDR3 region is CASSLIRGQGGSFEQFF. The DNA of the CDR3 is TGTGCCAGCAGCTTAATACGCGGTCAGGGTGGTTCCTTCGAGCAGTTCTTC.

This clonotype was recorded many times. The chain couples TRBV28 to TRBJ2-7; D is tentatively TRBD1 or TRBD2 (5 bases each). Trimming shortened V by 7 bases and J by 1 base, and 17 bases separated the two germline ends. The germline CDR1 and CDR2 sequences are MDHEN and SYDVKM. This CDR3 has 15 amino acids. The chain's CDR3 is CASISSPGQSYEQYF. The CDR3 nucleotides read TGTGCCAGCATAAGTTCCCCGGGGCAATCCTACGAGCAGTACTTC.

The rearrangement joins TRBV20-1 to TRBJ2-3; D call uncertain. There are 14 residues in the CDR3. The V end was cut by 5 bases, the J end by 4 bases, with 16 bases between. Germline loops: CDR1 DFQATT, CDR2 SNEGSKA (reference sequence). CDR3: CSAGNGDLADTQYF. The DNA of the CDR3 is TGCAGTGCTGGGAATGGTGATCTCGCAGATACGCAGTATTTT.

This chain connects TRBV6-1 to TRBJ2-1; 8 bases match TRBD2. CDR1 and CDR2 (germline): MNHNS, SASEGT. The length of the CDR3 is 15 residues. The V gene end was trimmed by 5 bases and the J gene end by 1 base; junction bases not matched to a gene: 4. Here the CDR3 DNA reads TGTGCCAGCAGTAAGACTAGCGAATCCTACAATGAGCAGTTCTTC. Translated: CASSKTSESYNEQFF.